This T cell receptor (beta chain) appears in the sequencing data of a study of metastatic and nonmetastatic thyroid tumors. Study details: Across blood and tumor or nodule tissue, repertoires from malignant and benign thyroid patients were compared with one another.

Comment on this clone: No antigen is known for it.

In the original workflow: Clinicopathological groups differed in CDR3, with these differences serving to build a distant-metastasis classifier for papillary thyroid cancer. TCRdb called clones again from the PCR reads with MiXCR. TCRdb, rather than the study authors, made the V and J calls. Among about 22,000 clones listed, 36% were seen once. Study-level findings and limits: In both blood and tumor samples, TCR beta diversity was reported significantly higher for malignant than benign nodules.

The entire patient cohort was treatment-naive prior to thyroid surgery. The sample comprised blood. The clonotype originates from a male donor with papillary thyroid cancer or a benign thyroid nodule (not recorded which). Some clones in this sample may be carry-over from other donors' samples.

CDR3 residues: CASSPGTGGGTEAFF. The CDR3 DNA sequence: TGTGCCAGCAGCCCGGGAACGGGGGGTGGGACTGAAGCTTTCTTT. This chain joins TRBV3-1 and TRBJ1-1, with D tentatively TRBD1 (5 bases). Trimming pared 4 bases from V and 5 bases from J, leaving 17 bases between. Per the germline V gene, CDR1 is LGHDT and CDR2 is YNNKEL (reference sequence). The CDR3 has 15 residues.